These T cell receptor beta chains were read from a single sample in a study of blood T cells in healthy people across ages. TCRdb reprocessed the 5' RACE reads via MiXCR and lists one record per CDR3 protein. The table has about a million distinct CDR3 sequences, roughly two fifths seen once; the top ten hold about 12%. The sample comprised blood. The receptors shown here come from a man younger than 30 in good health. Each CDR3 is given with its conserved first and last residue. A D gene is named only where the DNA matches it firmly. Clone size is shown for a subset of rows, as once, few, many or a class of expanded clone.

cdr3_length: 15
j_call: TRBJ2-1
v_call: TRBV6-2/TRBV6-3
clone_size: NA
d_call: TRBD2
cdr3_aa: CASRAEAGRCNEQFF
cdr3_nt: TGTGCCAGCAGAGCTGAAGCGGGGAGGTGCAATGAGCAGTTCTTC

cdr3_length: 14
j_call: TRBJ2-7
v_call: TRBV5-1
clone_size: few
d_call: NA
cdr3_aa: CASSLLPGPYEQYF
cdr3_nt: TGCGCCAGCAGCTTGCTCCCGGGTCCCTACGAGCAGTACTTC

cdr3_length: 14
j_call: TRBJ2-3
v_call: TRBV20-1
clone_size: few
d_call: NA
cdr3_aa: CSASGTRNTDTRYF
cdr3_nt: TGCAGTGCCTCCGGGACACGGAACACAGATACGCGGTATTTT

cdr3_length: 14
j_call: TRBJ1-6
v_call: TRBV14
clone_size: NA
d_call: NA
cdr3_aa: CASSQLGGISPLHF
cdr3_nt: TGTGCCAGCAGCCAGCTGGGTGGAATTTCACCCCTCCACTTT

cdr3_length: 13
j_call: TRBJ2-3
v_call: TRBV25-1
clone_size: once
d_call: NA
cdr3_aa: CASSVGYADTQYF
cdr3_nt: TGTGCCAGCAGTGTCGGTTACGCAGATACGCAGTATTTT

cdr3_length: 16
j_call: TRBJ2-1
v_call: TRBV5-1
clone_size: NA
d_call: NA
cdr3_aa: CASSWGQGYDYNEQFF
cdr3_nt: TGCGCCAGCAGCTGGGGACAAGGGTACGACTACAATGAGCAGTTCTTC

cdr3_length: 15
j_call: TRBJ1-4
v_call: TRBV6-5
clone_size: NA
d_call: NA
cdr3_aa: CASSRRARVTEKLFF
cdr3_nt: TGTGCCAGCAGTCGCCGGGCCAGGGTGACTGAAAAACTGTTTTTT

cdr3_length: 13
j_call: TRBJ1-6
v_call: TRBV3-1
clone_size: NA
d_call: NA
cdr3_aa: CASSQDPDSPLHF
cdr3_nt: TGTGCCAGCAGCCAAGACCCAGATTCACCCCTCCACTTT

cdr3_length: 13
j_call: TRBJ1-3
v_call: TRBV6-5
clone_size: NA
d_call: NA
cdr3_aa: CASSYSIGNTIYF
cdr3_nt: TGTGCCAGCAGTTACTCGATTGGAAACACCATATATTTT

cdr3_length: 10
j_call: TRBJ1-1
v_call: TRBV27
clone_size: NA
d_call: NA
cdr3_aa: CASSHLEAFF
cdr3_nt: TGTGCCAGCAGCCACCTTGAAGCTTTCTTT

cdr3_length: 15
j_call: TRBJ2-3
v_call: TRBV7-2
clone_size: many
d_call: NA
cdr3_aa: CASSFGGGNTDTQYF
cdr3_nt: TGTGCCAGCAGTTTCGGGGGTGGAAACACAGATACGCAGTATTTT

cdr3_length: 16
j_call: TRBJ2-5
v_call: TRBV20-1
clone_size: NA
d_call: NA
cdr3_aa: CSARSLDKVDGLSQYF
cdr3_nt: TGCAGTGCTAGATCCCTGGACAAGGTGGATGGGTTGTCCCAGTACTTC

cdr3_length: 16
j_call: TRBJ1-6
v_call: TRBV3-1
clone_size: NA
d_call: NA
cdr3_aa: CASSPGEIRRSSPLHF
cdr3_nt: TGTGCCAGCAGCCCGGGAGAAATCCGCCGATCGTCACCCCTCCACTTT

cdr3_length: 13
j_call: TRBJ1-2
v_call: TRBV4-3
clone_size: few
d_call: NA
cdr3_aa: CASSHPPNYGYTF
cdr3_nt: TGCGCCAGCAGCCACCCACCGAACTATGGCTACACCTTC

cdr3_length: 16
j_call: TRBJ1-4
v_call: TRBV14
clone_size: few
d_call: NA
cdr3_aa: CASSPYSLATNEKLFF
cdr3_nt: TGTGCCAGCAGCCCCTACTCCCTTGCAACTAATGAAAAACTGTTTTTT

cdr3_length: 14
j_call: TRBJ2-5
v_call: TRBV25-1
clone_size: few
d_call: NA
cdr3_aa: CASSDPLDRETQYF
cdr3_nt: TGTGCCAGCAGTGATCCCCTCGACAGAGAGACCCAGTACTTC

cdr3_length: 11
j_call: TRBJ2-2
v_call: TRBV12-5
clone_size: NA
d_call: NA
cdr3_aa: CASVGAGELFF
cdr3_nt: TGTGCTAGTGTTGGCGCCGGGGAGCTGTTTTTT

cdr3_length: 12
j_call: TRBJ2-5
v_call: TRBV19
clone_size: once
d_call: TRBD1
cdr3_aa: CATRQGNNEQYF
cdr3_nt: TGTGCCACCCGACAGGGAAACAATGAGCAGTACTTC

cdr3_length: 12
j_call: TRBJ2-3
v_call: TRBV10-3
clone_size: many
d_call: NA
cdr3_aa: CAISTSTDTQYF
cdr3_nt: TGTGCCATCAGTACTAGCACAGATACGCAGTATTTT

cdr3_length: 17
j_call: TRBJ1-6
v_call: TRBV12-3/TRBV12-4
clone_size: NA
d_call: TRBD1
cdr3_aa: CASTQRTGVRYNSPLHF
cdr3_nt: TGTGCCAGCACCCAGAGGACAGGGGTTAGGTATAATTCACCCCTCCACTTT

cdr3_length: 15
j_call: TRBJ1-2
v_call: TRBV6-1
clone_size: few
d_call: NA
cdr3_aa: CASSERSRFGGGYTF
cdr3_nt: TGTGCCAGCAGTGAAAGGTCGAGGTTTGGTGGTGGCTACACCTTC

cdr3_length: 17
j_call: TRBJ1-2
v_call: TRBV9
clone_size: NA
d_call: NA
cdr3_aa: CASSRLMVGITNYGYTF
cdr3_nt: TGTGCCAGCAGCCGCCTAATGGTTGGGATCACTAACTATGGCTACACCTTC

cdr3_length: 14
j_call: TRBJ2-5
v_call: TRBV20-1
clone_size: NA
d_call: NA
cdr3_aa: CSAPSAGQMETQYF
cdr3_nt: TGCAGCGCACCCTCTGCGGGACAGATGGAGACCCAGTACTTC

cdr3_length: 15
j_call: TRBJ1-1
v_call: TRBV6-6
clone_size: NA
d_call: TRBD1
cdr3_aa: CASSYGGQINTEAFF
cdr3_nt: TGTGCCAGCAGTTACGGGGGACAGATAAACACTGAAGCTTTCTTT

cdr3_length: 12
j_call: TRBJ2-7
v_call: TRBV29-1
clone_size: few
d_call: NA
cdr3_aa: CSVFDRTGEQYF
cdr3_nt: TGCAGCGTCTTCGACAGGACGGGCGAGCAGTACTTC

cdr3_length: 18
j_call: TRBJ1-3
v_call: TRBV4-1
clone_size: NA
d_call: TRBD1
cdr3_aa: CASSQDVFGQGGRNTIYF
cdr3_nt: TGCGCCAGCAGCCAAGATGTGTTTGGACAGGGTGGAAGAAACACCATATATTTT

cdr3_length: 18
j_call: TRBJ1-2
v_call: TRBV5-1
clone_size: NA
d_call: NA
cdr3_aa: CASSLEGPSLSLPYGYTF
cdr3_nt: TGCGCCAGCAGCTTGGAGGGGCCCTCGCTCTCCCTACCCTATGGCTACACCTTC

cdr3_length: 15
j_call: TRBJ2-2
v_call: TRBV10-3
clone_size: NA
d_call: NA
cdr3_aa: CAISDPGTNTGELFF
cdr3_nt: TGTGCCATCAGCGACCCAGGGACGAACACCGGGGAGCTGTTTTTT

cdr3_length: 16
j_call: TRBJ2-1
v_call: TRBV4-2
clone_size: few
d_call: NA
cdr3_aa: CASSQAQGSSYNEQFF
cdr3_nt: TGTGCCAGCAGCCAAGCTCAGGGGAGCTCCTACAATGAGCAGTTCTTC

cdr3_length: 13
j_call: TRBJ2-3
v_call: TRBV7-9
clone_size: NA
d_call: NA
cdr3_aa: CASTARGTDTQYF
cdr3_nt: TGTGCCAGCACCGCCCGCGGCACAGATACGCAGTATTTT

cdr3_length: 12
j_call: TRBJ1-2
v_call: TRBV20-1
clone_size: NA
d_call: NA
cdr3_aa: CSARDLSDGYTF
cdr3_nt: TGCAGTGCTAGAGATCTCAGCGATGGCTACACCTTC

cdr3_length: 14
j_call: TRBJ2-7
v_call: TRBV6-2/TRBV6-3
clone_size: few
d_call: TRBD1
cdr3_aa: CASSFRDRPYEQYF
cdr3_nt: TGTGCCAGCAGTTTCCGGGACAGGCCCTACGAGCAGTACTTC

cdr3_length: 14
j_call: TRBJ2-3
v_call: TRBV29-1
clone_size: NA
d_call: NA
cdr3_aa: CSVVPGPPPDTRYF
cdr3_nt: TGCAGCGTTGTCCCGGGGCCGCCACCAGATACGCGGTATTTT

cdr3_length: 15
j_call: TRBJ2-5
v_call: TRBV27
clone_size: NA
d_call: TRBD2
cdr3_aa: CASSFAGGAPETQYF
cdr3_nt: TGTGCCAGCAGTTTTGCCGGGGGGGCCCCGGAGACCCAGTACTTC

cdr3_length: 14
j_call: TRBJ1-1
v_call: TRBV20-1
clone_size: once
d_call: NA
cdr3_aa: CSAPLGGWSTEAFF
cdr3_nt: TGCAGTGCTCCGCTCGGCGGTTGGTCCACTGAAGCTTTCTTT

cdr3_length: 15
j_call: TRBJ2-7
v_call: TRBV3-1
clone_size: NA
d_call: NA
cdr3_aa: CTSSQGAQGSYEQYF
cdr3_nt: TGTACCAGCAGCCAAGGAGCACAGGGATCCTACGAGCAGTACTTC

cdr3_length: 18
j_call: TRBJ2-1
v_call: TRBV7-6
clone_size: NA
d_call: NA
cdr3_aa: CASSLNSRGISSYNEQFF
cdr3_nt: TGTGCCAGCAGCTTAAATAGCCGGGGGATAAGCTCCTACAATGAGCAGTTCTTC

cdr3_length: 17
j_call: TRBJ2-3
v_call: TRBV20-1
clone_size: few
d_call: TRBD2
cdr3_aa: CSAPIPPLATSTDTQYF
cdr3_nt: TGCAGTGCACCTATTCCCCCACTAGCGACTAGCACAGATACGCAGTATTTT

cdr3_length: 14
j_call: TRBJ1-4
v_call: TRBV25-1
clone_size: NA
d_call: NA
cdr3_aa: CACSEYETNEKLFF
cdr3_nt: TGTGCCTGCAGTGAATATGAGACGAATGAAAAACTGTTTTTT

cdr3_length: 13
j_call: TRBJ2-7
v_call: TRBV10-3
clone_size: NA
d_call: NA
cdr3_aa: CAISDGQLYEQYF
cdr3_nt: TGTGCCATCAGTGACGGACAGCTATACGAGCAGTACTTC

cdr3_length: 11
j_call: TRBJ1-1
v_call: TRBV25-1
clone_size: NA
d_call: NA
cdr3_aa: CASMTNTEAFF
cdr3_nt: TGTGCCAGCATGACAAACACTGAAGCTTTCTTT

cdr3_length: 13
j_call: TRBJ2-2
v_call: TRBV7-3
clone_size: NA
d_call: NA
cdr3_aa: CASSLSVGGELFF
cdr3_nt: TGTGCCAGCAGCTTGTCTGTAGGCGGGGAGCTGTTTTTT

cdr3_length: 14
j_call: TRBJ1-2
v_call: TRBV20-1
clone_size: NA
d_call: NA
cdr3_aa: CSARYSTASYGYTF
cdr3_nt: TGCAGTGCTAGATACTCGACAGCCTCCTATGGCTACACCTTC

cdr3_length: 15
j_call: TRBJ1-2
v_call: TRBV11-2
clone_size: once
d_call: TRBD1
cdr3_aa: CASRSPGTGNYGYTF
cdr3_nt: TGTGCCAGCAGATCTCCCGGGACAGGGAACTATGGCTACACCTTC

cdr3_length: 15
j_call: TRBJ1-1
v_call: TRBV7-2
clone_size: once
d_call: NA
cdr3_aa: CVSSRAGAMNTEAFF
cdr3_nt: TGTGTCAGCAGCCGCGCAGGAGCCATGAACACTGAAGCTTTCTTT

cdr3_length: 17
j_call: TRBJ2-7
v_call: TRBV27
clone_size: NA
d_call: NA
cdr3_aa: CASRTVDHRVAPYEQYF
cdr3_nt: TGTGCCAGCAGAACCGTCGACCACAGGGTAGCCCCCTACGAGCAGTACTTC

cdr3_length: 14
j_call: TRBJ1-4
v_call: TRBV7-2
clone_size: many
d_call: NA
cdr3_aa: CASRPGRPNEKLFF
cdr3_nt: TGTGCCAGCAGACCGGGACGGCCTAATGAAAAACTGTTTTTT

cdr3_length: 14
j_call: TRBJ1-2
v_call: TRBV7-2
clone_size: few
d_call: NA
cdr3_aa: CASSPPGQAYGYTF
cdr3_nt: TGTGCCAGCAGCCCGCCGGGACAAGCTTACGGCTACACCTTC

cdr3_length: 14
j_call: TRBJ2-5
v_call: TRBV3-1
clone_size: NA
d_call: NA
cdr3_aa: CVSSQDHDAGTQYF
cdr3_nt: TGTGTCAGCAGCCAAGATCACGATGCAGGGACCCAGTACTTC

cdr3_length: 14
j_call: TRBJ1-5
v_call: TRBV12-3/TRBV12-4
clone_size: NA
d_call: NA
cdr3_aa: CASSSSDRNQPQHF
cdr3_nt: TGTGCCAGCAGTAGCTCGGACAGAAATCAGCCCCAGCATTTT

cdr3_length: 15
j_call: TRBJ2-3
v_call: TRBV5-1
clone_size: NA
d_call: NA
cdr3_aa: CASSSRDGTTDTQYF
cdr3_nt: TGCGCCAGCAGCTCGCGGGACGGAACCACAGATACGCAGTATTTT

cdr3_length: 14
j_call: TRBJ2-3
v_call: TRBV10-3
clone_size: few
d_call: TRBD1
cdr3_aa: CAISDGTGRDTQYF
cdr3_nt: TGTGCCATCAGTGATGGGACAGGAAGAGATACGCAGTATTTT

cdr3_length: 11
j_call: TRBJ2-1
v_call: TRBV5-1
clone_size: NA
d_call: NA
cdr3_aa: CASHEAGEQFF
cdr3_nt: TGCGCCAGCCACGAGGCGGGTGAGCAGTTCTTC

cdr3_length: 15
j_call: TRBJ1-5
v_call: TRBV7-2
clone_size: NA
d_call: NA
cdr3_aa: CASSSSWGFSQPQHF
cdr3_nt: TGTGCCAGCAGCTCTAGCTGGGGGTTTTCTCAGCCCCAGCATTTT

cdr3_length: 11
j_call: TRBJ1-2
v_call: TRBV20-1
clone_size: NA
d_call: TRBD1
cdr3_aa: CSGTGAGGYTF
cdr3_nt: TGCAGTGGGACAGGGGCGGGTGGCTACACCTTC

cdr3_length: 15
j_call: TRBJ2-3
v_call: TRBV4-2
clone_size: NA
d_call: NA
cdr3_aa: CASSPREPGTDTQYF
cdr3_nt: TGTGCCAGCAGCCCCCGGGAACCTGGCACAGATACGCAGTATTTT

cdr3_length: 17
j_call: TRBJ1-5
v_call: TRBV7-8
clone_size: NA
d_call: TRBD1
cdr3_aa: CASSPRTGIDSNQPQHF
cdr3_nt: TGTGCCAGCAGCCCCAGGACAGGAATAGATAGCAATCAGCCCCAGCATTTT

cdr3_length: 13
j_call: TRBJ2-3
v_call: TRBV13
clone_size: NA
d_call: NA
cdr3_aa: CASSAKMRDTQYF
cdr3_nt: TGTGCCAGCAGCGCCAAAATGAGGGATACGCAGTATTTT

cdr3_length: 15
j_call: TRBJ1-5
v_call: TRBV7-9
clone_size: NA
d_call: TRBD1
cdr3_aa: CASSGADRDNQPQHF
cdr3_nt: TGTGCCAGCAGCGGAGCGGACAGGGACAATCAGCCCCAGCATTTT